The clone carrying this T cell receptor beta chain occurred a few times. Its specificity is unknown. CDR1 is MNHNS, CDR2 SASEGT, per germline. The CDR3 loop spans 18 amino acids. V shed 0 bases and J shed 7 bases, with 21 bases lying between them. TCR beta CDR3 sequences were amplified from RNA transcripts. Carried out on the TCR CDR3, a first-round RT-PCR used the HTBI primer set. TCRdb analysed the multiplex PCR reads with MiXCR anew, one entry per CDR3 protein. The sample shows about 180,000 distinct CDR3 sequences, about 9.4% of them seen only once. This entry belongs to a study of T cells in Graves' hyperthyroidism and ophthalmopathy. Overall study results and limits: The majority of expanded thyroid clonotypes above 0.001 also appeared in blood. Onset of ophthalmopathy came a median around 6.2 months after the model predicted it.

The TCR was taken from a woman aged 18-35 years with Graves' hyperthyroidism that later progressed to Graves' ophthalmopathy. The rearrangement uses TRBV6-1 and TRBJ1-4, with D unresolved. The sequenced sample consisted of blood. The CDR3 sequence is CASSEARSRPLGSEKLFF. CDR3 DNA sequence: TGTGCCAGCAGTGAAGCTCGCAGCCGTCCTTTGGGGAGTGAAAAACTGTTTTTT.